This T cell receptor (beta chain) was retrieved from a study of shared clonotypes between healthy human individuals. Naive CD8 cells lacked CD45RO, underwent positive selection for CCR7 and left out terminally differentiated effector memory CD45RA+ cells. The CDR3 contains 18 residues. Germline V lookup: CDR1 ENHRY, CDR2 SYGVKD. Here immunoSEQ multiplex PCR was the method, and the copy in TCRdb shows in-frame clones only, minus some. This table has about 2.1 million clones, over 85% appearing once. The V call is TRBV10-3, the J call TRBJ2-1; 12 positions agree with TRBD2. Sequencing was done on a sample of naive CD8+ T cells from PBMCs. This sequence originates from a young man in good health. Some clones in this sample may be carry-over from other donors' samples. In DNA form, the CDR3 reads TGTGCTACAGGAGAGGCTAGCGGGAGGGTCAACTCCTACAATGAGCAGTTCTTC. Its protein product is CATGEASGRVNSYNEQFF.